This T cell receptor (beta chain) was observed in a study of T cells after yellow fever vaccination (dated by TCRdb to 2018 to 2020). At the level of the whole study: Libraries from fractions with low cell numbers were prepared with the SMART-Seq v4 Ultra Low Input RNA kit. Bulk PBMC replicates and cell subsets were isolated from blood drawn at multiple timepoints before and after both primary and secondary immunization. Bulk TCR alpha and beta repertoires were sequenced longitudinally to track T-cell clones before and after primary and booster YFV17D yellow fever vaccination. Two healthy male donors made up the cohort, one aged 18 to 29 years and the other aged 30 to 40 years. Results the study describes overall, beyond this receptor: Compared with the primary T-cell response, the secondary T-cell response was weaker but faster, peaking on day 5 rather than day 15. Computational filtering was needed because FACS-sorted repertoires could contain abundant contaminating clonotypes from the bulk population. Most clones expanded after primary vaccination (96% of CD4 and roughly 90% of CD8) were re-detected after the booster, suggesting that broad memory maintenance occurred. Because the study included only two donors, the extent to which the findings can be generalized is limited. A small share of clonotypes was detected in both CD4 and CD8 compartments, with the overlap likely arising from convergent recombination.

The cysteine opens and the phenylalanine closes a CDR3 of 17 amino acids. CDR3 DNA only is kept here, 51 bases in frame from base 1. According to the germline V gene, CDR1 reads SGHTA and CDR2 reads FQGTGA. Here V drops 0 bases and J drops 0 bases, and the junction holds 5 bases not matched to any gene. The instrument given in TCRdb is Illumina NovaSeq 6000. TCR cDNA was synthesized by 5'RACE template switching, through which a universal primer site and unique molecular identifiers were introduced. Priming for cDNA synthesis came from both the TCR alpha and TCR beta constant segments. Two PCR steps were used to amplify libraries, with sample barcodes and sequencing adapters being added in the second step. Sequencing of libraries was done on Illumina HiSeq 2500 (2x100 bp) or NovaSeq (2x150 bp). In the source study's methods: MIGEC was used to demultiplex reads and collapse the reads into UMI consensus sequences, and MiXCR was used for V(D)J alignment. Vaccine-responding clonotypes were defined with edgeR using replicate PBMC samples, requiring FDR below 0.01 and a log2 fold change above 5 up to day 15. Each bulk clonotype received a CD4 or CD8 identity based on whether the sequenced CD4 or CD8 repertoire contained that clonotype at higher abundance. The raw public reads went through TCRdb reprocessing: fastp at Q25, MiXCR clone calling, in-frame beta chains kept. Here each entry gathers all rows of one CDR3 protein and keeps the most common genes and DNA. The V and J calls and clone size come from TCRdb's table, not from the authors' own analysis. The table for this sample lists 340,000 or so distinct CDR3 sequences; approximately 12% of them were counted only once. The ten top clones hold more than 3% of the sample.

Details on this clonotype: This clone's antigen is unknown. Base qualities are not recorded, but no much larger clone differs from it by a single base.

This specimen's treatment or condition label, interpreted: live attenuated yellow fever vaccine strain. A standard Ficoll-Paque protocol was used to isolate PBMCs from peripheral blood. Dynabeads CD4 and CD8 positive selection kits were used to isolate CD4 and CD8 T-cell fractions. RNA was extracted with TriZol from bulk PBMCs, CD4 and CD8 fractions, and dextramer-positive and dextramer-negative fractions. The TCR originated in a man aged 18 to 30 who received the YFV17D yellow fever vaccine. Here the sequenced sample was CD4+ T cells sorted from PBMCs, taken 15 days after the yellow fever booster vaccination. The chain links TRBV7-3 with TRBJ2-1, with TRBD1 identical over 7 junction bases. For the CDR3, the sequence is CASSLTGGPSSYNEQFF. In nucleotide form, the sequence is TGTGCCAGCAGCTTAACAGGGGGCCCGAGCTCCTACAATGAGCAGTTCTTC.